This is a list of T cell receptor beta chains from one sample in a study of cytomegalovirus exposure and HLA in healthy donors. Clones were read by immunoSEQ multiplex PCR, and TCRdb kept only the in-frame ones, dropping some. In total, the table holds 100,000 to 150,000 clones. The source material was PBMCs. Receptor source: a man younger than 35 in good health and CMV-seronegative. Both conserved end residues are part of each CDR3. Each record gives: J gene, D gene, V gene, CDR3 protein, CDR3 DNA. The D gene is left open where the match is weak.

J gene: TRBJ1-4
D gene: NA
V gene: TRBV10-3
CDR3 protein: CAISAGVREKLFF
CDR3 DNA: TGTGCCATCAGTGCGGGGGTACGTGAAAAACTGTTTTTT

J gene: TRBJ2-6
D gene: TRBD1
V gene: TRBV19
CDR3 protein: CASRERTGTFAGANVLTF
CDR3 DNA: TGTGCCAGTAGAGAGAGGACAGGGACTTTTGCTGGGGCCAACGTCCTGACTTTC

J gene: TRBJ2-1
D gene: NA
V gene: TRBV5-8
CDR3 protein: CASSGTSFINEQFF
CDR3 DNA: TGTGCCAGCAGCGGGACTTCTTTTATCAATGAGCAGTTCTTC

J gene: TRBJ2-2
D gene: NA
V gene: TRBV5-1
CDR3 protein: CASSLETQGTGELFF
CDR3 DNA: TGCGCCAGCAGCTTGGAGACTCAGGGCACCGGGGAGCTGTTTTTT

J gene: TRBJ2-3
D gene: NA
V gene: TRBV5-6
CDR3 protein: CASSFFVETWTDAQYF
CDR3 DNA: TGTGCCAGCAGCTTCTTTGTAGAAACCTGGACAGATGCGCAGTATTTT

J gene: TRBJ2-1
D gene: TRBD2
V gene: TRBV7-9
CDR3 protein: CASSLGAGEVWEFF
CDR3 DNA: TGTGCCAGCAGCTTAGGGGCGGGAGAAGTTTGGGAGTTCTTC

J gene: TRBJ2-7
D gene: TRBD1
V gene: TRBV14
CDR3 protein: CASSYRQGVSYEQYF
CDR3 DNA: TGTGCCAGCAGCTACCGACAGGGTGTTTCTTACGAGCAGTACTTC

J gene: TRBJ2-7
D gene: TRBD1
V gene: TRBV7-2
CDR3 protein: CASSSGTGWQYF
CDR3 DNA: TGTGCCAGCAGCTCAGGGACAGGGTGGCAGTACTTC

J gene: TRBJ1-1
D gene: NA
V gene: TRBV5-1
CDR3 protein: CASSLGQGRTEAFF
CDR3 DNA: TGCGCCAGCAGCTTGGGGCAGGGCCGGACTGAAGCTTTCTTT

J gene: TRBJ2-7
D gene: NA
V gene: TRBV6-6
CDR3 protein: CASSYSSRDTNYEQYF
CDR3 DNA: TGTGCCAGCAGTTACTCGTCCAGGGACACCAATTACGAGCAGTACTTC

J gene: TRBJ2-7
D gene: NA
V gene: TRBV14
CDR3 protein: CASSQDSPGPGFAYEQYF
CDR3 DNA: TGTGCCAGCAGCCAAGATTCTCCTGGGCCAGGTTTTGCCTACGAGCAGTACTTC

J gene: TRBJ2-2
D gene: NA
V gene: TRBV15
CDR3 protein: CATSKLSGSDTGELFF
CDR3 DNA: TGTGCCACCAGCAAATTGTCCGGGTCCGACACCGGGGAGCTGTTTTTT

J gene: TRBJ1-2
D gene: TRBD1
V gene: TRBV27
CDR3 protein: CASSPQGGFYGYTF
CDR3 DNA: TGTGCCAGCAGTCCTCAGGGGGGTTTCTATGGCTACACCTTC

J gene: TRBJ2-7
D gene: NA
V gene: TRBV5-6
CDR3 protein: CASSWDTGPYEQYF
CDR3 DNA: TGTGCCAGCAGCTGGGACACGGGTCCCTACGAGCAGTACTTC

J gene: TRBJ2-2
D gene: TRBD2
V gene: TRBV7-2
CDR3 protein: CARPTSGGRGTGELFF
CDR3 DNA: TGTGCCAGACCCACTAGCGGGGGCCGTGGGACCGGGGAGCTGTTTTTT

J gene: TRBJ1-1
D gene: TRBD1
V gene: TRBV27
CDR3 protein: CASRKGQAFEAFF
CDR3 DNA: TGTGCCAGCAGGAAGGGACAGGCTTTTGAAGCTTTCTTT

J gene: TRBJ2-3
D gene: TRBD2
V gene: TRBV25-1
CDR3 protein: CASSGGGSTDTQYF
CDR3 DNA: TGTGCCAGCAGTGGGGGGGGGAGCACAGATACGCAGTATTTT

J gene: TRBJ2-7
D gene: TRBD1
V gene: TRBV5-1
CDR3 protein: CASSLDTGTGVTYEQYF
CDR3 DNA: TGCGCCAGCAGCTTGGATACCGGGACAGGGGTTACCTACGAGCAGTACTTC

J gene: TRBJ1-4
D gene: NA
V gene: TRBV18
CDR3 protein: CASSRRRFDEKLFF
CDR3 DNA: TGTGCCAGCTCTCGCCGGAGGTTCGACGAAAAACTGTTTTTT

J gene: TRBJ1-2
D gene: NA
V gene: TRBV18
CDR3 protein: CASSQKTALRDGYTF
CDR3 DNA: TGTGCCAGCTCACAAAAGACAGCTTTACGCGATGGCTACACCTTC

J gene: TRBJ1-1
D gene: NA
V gene: TRBV28
CDR3 protein: CASSLVLSGLAEAFF
CDR3 DNA: TGTGCCAGCAGTTTGGTCCTCTCAGGGCTGGCTGAAGCTTTCTTT

J gene: TRBJ2-7
D gene: NA
V gene: TRBV6-5
CDR3 protein: CATLGSYEQYF
CDR3 DNA: TGTGCCACCCTCGGGTCCTACGAGCAGTACTTC

J gene: TRBJ2-7
D gene: NA
V gene: TRBV18
CDR3 protein: CASSPPSNEQYF
CDR3 DNA: TGTGCCAGCTCACCTCCGAGTAACGAGCAGTACTTC

J gene: TRBJ2-2
D gene: NA
V gene: TRBV9
CDR3 protein: CASSVEWGRSSGELFF
CDR3 DNA: TGTGCCAGCAGCGTAGAGTGGGGCCGGTCATCCGGGGAGCTGTTTTTT

J gene: TRBJ2-3
D gene: TRBD2
V gene: TRBV6-5
CDR3 protein: CASSYTGGLTDTQYF
CDR3 DNA: TGTGCCAGCAGTTACACGGGGGGGCTCACAGATACGCAGTATTTT

J gene: TRBJ2-5
D gene: NA
V gene: TRBV30
CDR3 protein: CAWNQARVEETQYF
CDR3 DNA: TGTGCCTGGAACCAGGCGCGGGTAGAAGAGACCCAGTACTTC

J gene: TRBJ2-7
D gene: TRBD2
V gene: TRBV7-7
CDR3 protein: CASSPGRGLNYEQYF
CDR3 DNA: TGTGCTAGCAGCCCGGGGAGGGGCCTTAACTACGAGCAGTACTTC

J gene: TRBJ2-7
D gene: NA
V gene: TRBV7-2
CDR3 protein: CASSQQVLVTYEQYF
CDR3 DNA: TGTGCCAGCAGCCAACAGGTCCTAGTTACCTACGAGCAGTACTTC

J gene: TRBJ1-3
D gene: NA
V gene: TRBV9
CDR3 protein: CASSVNWSSGNTIYF
CDR3 DNA: TGTGCCAGCAGCGTCAACTGGAGCTCTGGAAACACCATATATTTT

J gene: TRBJ2-7
D gene: NA
V gene: TRBV2
CDR3 protein: CASSEVRREQYF
CDR3 DNA: TGTGCCAGCAGTGAGGTCCGCCGGGAGCAGTACTTC

J gene: TRBJ1-2
D gene: NA
V gene: TRBV11-2
CDR3 protein: CASSLDPGYGYTF
CDR3 DNA: TGTGCCAGCAGCTTAGATCCAGGCTATGGCTACACCTTC

J gene: TRBJ2-2
D gene: NA
V gene: TRBV11-3
CDR3 protein: CASRYQGSGELFF
CDR3 DNA: TGTGCCAGCAGATACCAGGGGTCCGGGGAGCTGTTTTTT

J gene: TRBJ2-7
D gene: NA
V gene: TRBV7-9
CDR3 protein: CASSSRGSYEQYF
CDR3 DNA: TGTGCCAGCAGCTCTCGGGGGTCCTACGAGCAGTACTTC

J gene: TRBJ1-2
D gene: NA
V gene: TRBV4-3
CDR3 protein: CASSRSREAYGYTF
CDR3 DNA: TGCGCCAGCAGCCGATCCAGGGAAGCCTATGGCTACACCTTC

J gene: TRBJ1-1
D gene: TRBD1
V gene: TRBV7-9
CDR3 protein: CASRLQGRNTEAFF
CDR3 DNA: TGTGCCAGCAGGTTACAGGGGCGTAACACTGAAGCTTTCTTT

J gene: TRBJ1-2
D gene: NA
V gene: TRBV5-4
CDR3 protein: CASSWVGGQGGYTF
CDR3 DNA: TGTGCCAGCAGCTGGGTGGGGGGGCAGGGCGGCTACACCTTC

J gene: TRBJ2-5
D gene: TRBD2
V gene: TRBV4-2
CDR3 protein: CASSQLADF
CDR3 DNA: TGTGCCAGCAGCCAGCTAGCGGACTTC

J gene: TRBJ2-7
D gene: TRBD2
V gene: TRBV6-1
CDR3 protein: CASRSGTSGASQYF
CDR3 DNA: TGTGCCAGCAGGTCCGGGACTAGTGGGGCGTCGCAGTACTTC

J gene: TRBJ2-5
D gene: TRBD2
V gene: TRBV10-3
CDR3 protein: CAISPQRGGRGQETQYF
CDR3 DNA: TGTGCCATCAGCCCCCAGCGGGGCGGGAGGGGACAAGAGACCCAGTACTTC

J gene: TRBJ1-1
D gene: TRBD1
V gene: TRBV27
CDR3 protein: CASSLGTGAVTEAFF
CDR3 DNA: TGTGCCAGCAGTTTGGGGACAGGGGCTGTCACTGAAGCTTTCTTT

J gene: TRBJ1-2
D gene: TRBD1
V gene: TRBV15
CDR3 protein: CATSRDVGQPHYGYTF
CDR3 DNA: TGTGCCACCAGCAGAGATGTGGGACAGCCACACTATGGCTACACCTTC

J gene: TRBJ1-1
D gene: NA
V gene: TRBV4-3
CDR3 protein: CASSQVGGRTEAFF
CDR3 DNA: TGCGCCAGCAGCCAAGTGGGGGGGCGGACTGAAGCTTTCTTT

J gene: TRBJ2-2
D gene: NA
V gene: TRBV11-3
CDR3 protein: CASSFYRVGDGELFF
CDR3 DNA: TGTGCCAGCAGCTTCTACAGGGTAGGCGACGGGGAGCTGTTTTTT

J gene: TRBJ1-5
D gene: NA
V gene: TRBV18
CDR3 protein: CASSPDGPNQPQHF
CDR3 DNA: TGTGCCAGCTCACCAGATGGGCCCAATCAGCCCCAGCATTTT

J gene: TRBJ1-5
D gene: NA
V gene: TRBV27
CDR3 protein: CASRIGGDSNQPQHF
CDR3 DNA: TGTGCCAGCAGGATCGGAGGGGATAGCAATCAGCCCCAGCATTTT

J gene: TRBJ2-2
D gene: NA
V gene: TRBV19
CDR3 protein: CASSIMSLEAGELFF
CDR3 DNA: TGTGCCAGTAGTATTATGTCATTGGAGGCCGGGGAGCTGTTTTTT

J gene: TRBJ1-5
D gene: NA
V gene: TRBV19
CDR3 protein: CASSPGLYQPQHF
CDR3 DNA: TGTGCCAGTAGTCCGGGACTTTATCAGCCCCAGCATTTT

J gene: TRBJ2-2
D gene: TRBD1
V gene: TRBV27
CDR3 protein: CASSAQDRGLNTGELFF
CDR3 DNA: TGTGCCAGCAGTGCCCAAGACAGGGGCCTCAACACCGGGGAGCTGTTTTTT

J gene: TRBJ2-7
D gene: TRBD2
V gene: TRBV9
CDR3 protein: CASSSGGVTYEQYF
CDR3 DNA: TGTGCCAGCAGCAGTGGGGGGGTAACCTACGAGCAGTACTTC

J gene: TRBJ1-3
D gene: TRBD1
V gene: TRBV18
CDR3 protein: CASSSLQGPPSGNTIYF
CDR3 DNA: TGTGCCAGCTCATCACTACAGGGGCCTCCCTCTGGAAACACCATATATTTT

J gene: TRBJ1-4
D gene: NA
V gene: TRBV15
CDR3 protein: CATSRDRGGGNEKLFF
CDR3 DNA: TGTGCCACCAGCAGAGATCGGGGAGGGGGGAATGAAAAACTGTTTTTT

J gene: TRBJ2-3
D gene: NA
V gene: TRBV6-1
CDR3 protein: CASHPTDTQYF
CDR3 DNA: TGTGCCAGCCATCCCACAGATACGCAGTATTTT

J gene: TRBJ2-7
D gene: TRBD2
V gene: TRBV18
CDR3 protein: CASSTPSGPYEQYF
CDR3 DNA: TGTGCCAGCTCAACCCCTAGCGGCCCCTACGAGCAGTACTTC

J gene: TRBJ2-3
D gene: NA
V gene: TRBV18
CDR3 protein: CASSPLGGAFHQDTQYF
CDR3 DNA: TGTGCCAGCTCACCGCTGGGGGGGGCGTTTCACCAGGATACGCAGTATTTT

J gene: TRBJ1-4
D gene: NA
V gene: TRBV19
CDR3 protein: CASSSLSGQREKLFF
CDR3 DNA: TGTGCCAGTAGTAGCCTCTCGGGACAACGGGAAAAACTGTTTTTT

J gene: TRBJ2-7
D gene: NA
V gene: TRBV6-5
CDR3 protein: CASSLGPLGSYEQYF
CDR3 DNA: TGTGCCAGCAGTCTTGGGCCTTTGGGTTCCTACGAGCAGTACTTC

J gene: TRBJ1-5
D gene: NA
V gene: TRBV6-5
CDR3 protein: CASSYNLFQPQHF
CDR3 DNA: TGTGCCAGCAGTTACAATTTATTTCAGCCCCAGCATTTT